Detailed here is one T cell receptor beta chain. Its specific antigen is unknown. One base away there is no much larger clone; base qualities are not given. The V and J ends are trimmed by 1 base and 0 bases, leaving 3 bases between them. The CDR3 starts with the cysteine, ends with the phenylalanine, and has 13 residues. Solely the CDR3 DNA is kept, with 39 bases framed from the first base. The germline V gene provides CDR1 SGHTA and CDR2 FQGNSA. The data originate from a study of control samples from healthy donors and cancer patients (dated by TCRdb to the early 2020s). Libraries were prepared through the immunoSEQ multiplex PCR assay. TCRdb obtained this table from immuneACCESS and retained in-frame rearrangements with V and J assigned. These tables miss some clones; where compared with another copy, unresolved V genes account for less than half of the shortfall, and the remainder is unexplained. In this sample the table shows about 57,000 clones, 85% to 95% of which occur a single time. The ten largest account for approximately 4.3% of the sample.

The source of this sequence is a man aged 25 to 45 in good health. Sample: blood. The chain couples TRBV7-2 to TRBJ1-2; there is no confident call for the D gene. The CDR3 here reads CASSLDANYGYTF. The nucleotide sequence reads TGTGCCAGCAGCTTAGACGCTAACTATGGCTACACCTTC.